This TCR beta chain was found in a study of blood T cell repertoires in COVID-19. The assay was immunoSEQ multiplex PCR, and TCRdb's table has in-frame clones only and misses some. The sample lists about 240,000 clones; nearly 95% were seen once. In its sample, this clone was seen a few times. Patients at the Seattle site were enrolled during active infection and followed longitudinally. Germline CDR1 reads SGHRS; CDR2 reads YFSETQ. V gave up 1 base and J gave up 2 bases; unmatched junction bases: 7. The CDR3 length is 17 residues. This sequence was found in a man younger than 40 with COVID-19, enrolled during active disease. This chain joins TRBV5-1 and TRBJ2-2; 8 nucleotides align to TRBD2. The sequenced sample consisted of peripheral blood. The DNA of the CDR3 is TGCGCCAGCAGCTTGCGCGGGGGGCCCCCCAACACCGGGGAGCTGTTTTTT. Translation: CASSLRGGPPNTGELFF.